The 28 T cell receptor beta chains listed next were all sequenced from one sample in a study of blood T cell repertoires in COVID-19. Clones were sequenced by immunoSEQ multiplex PCR, and TCRdb holds only the in-frame ones, with some missing. This table holds about 230,000 clones, nearly 85% found once. Source material: peripheral blood. The receptors come from a woman aged 25 to 39 with COVID-19, enrolled during active disease.

This chain joins TRBV19 and TRBJ2-4; D is possibly TRBD1 (5 bases). The CDR3 contains 14 residues. V dropped 3 bases and J dropped 0 bases, with 6 bases sitting between them. CDR1 is LNHDA and CDR2 is SQIVND in the germline V gene (reference sequence). The CDR3 spells CASSIGAAKNIQYF. CDR3 DNA sequence: TGTGCCAGTAGTATTGGGGCAGCCAAAAACATTCAGTACTTC.

The chain recombines TRBV2 with TRBJ2-7, with 9 bases aligning to TRBD2. Germline V CDR1 and CDR2: SNHLY, FYNNEI. The length of the CDR3 is 14 residues. V dropped 7 bases and J dropped 1; count of bases not matched to a gene: 5. The CDR3 spells CASKLLAGSYEQYF. DNA of the CDR3: TGTGCCAGCAAGTTACTAGCGGGTTCCTACGAGCAGTACTTC.

V and J are TRBV24-1 and TRBJ2-7; 14 bases align to TRBD2. The CDR3 sequence is 17 residues long. Germline CDR1 reads KGHDR; CDR2 reads SFDVKD. J was trimmed by 3 bases and V by 7 bases; bases with no gene match: 10. This CDR3 is CATSTGTSGSLGYEQYF. The CDR3 region has the DNA TGTGCCACCAGCACCGGGACTAGCGGGAGTCTCGGCTACGAGCAGTACTTC.

This clone was detected many times. The gene calls are TRBV4-3 and TRBJ2-2; D may be TRBD2 (6 bases). V was pared by 1 base and J by 4 bases, with 13 bases between. The CDR3 has 16 residues. Per the germline V gene, CDR1 is LGHNA and CDR2 is YSLEER. The CDR3 region has the DNA TGCGCCAGCAGCCAAGCAGGGAGGAAGAGCACCGGGGAGCTGTTTTTT. The encoded protein is CASSQAGRKSTGELFF.

The V and J genes are TRBV4-3 and TRBJ2-5; 10 bases are a match to TRBD2. Germline V gives CDR1 LGHNA, CDR2 YSLEER. The CDR3 consists of 17 residues. V shed 0 bases and J 5 bases; nucleotides not matched to a gene: 9. The CDR3 DNA follows: TGCGCCAGCAGCCAAGATCTAAGTAGCGGGAGGATGGAGACCCAGTACTTC. Amino acid sequence: CASSQDLSSGRMETQYF.

The chain links TRBV5-6 to TRBJ2-3; TRBD2 aligns across 11 bases. V was pared by 4 bases and J by 0 bases, with 4 bases of the junction left unmatched. CDR3 length: 16 residues. Germline V gives CDR1 SGHDT, CDR2 YYEEEE. The DNA for the CDR3 is TGTGCCAGCAGCGCACTAGCGGGGGCTAGCACAGATACGCAGTATTTT. The encoded protein is CASSALAGASTDTQYF.

V is TRBV11-3 and J is TRBJ2-5; possibly TRBD2 for D (6 bases). V lost 5 bases, J lost 5 bases, and 12 bases lay in between. Germline assignment: CDR1 SGHNT and CDR2 YENEEA. The CDR3 is made up of 13 amino acids. CDR3 sequence reads: CASSASEVETQYF. In nucleotides, the CDR3 is TGTGCCAGCAGCGCTAGCGAAGTGGAGACCCAGTACTTC.

This sequence joins TRBV4-3 and TRBJ1-3, with D possibly being TRBD1 (5 bases). The V and J ends lost 0 bases and 4 bases respectively, with 7 bases between them. This CDR3 contains 14 residues. CDR1 and CDR2 from the germline V gene are LGHNA and YSLEER. CDR3 sequence: CASSQEGAGNTIYF. The CDR3 nucleotides read TGCGCCAGCAGCCAAGAAGGGGCCGGAAACACCATATATTTT.

This rearrangement joins TRBV4-3 to TRBJ1-2; D may be TRBD1 (5 bases). Trimming took off 5 bases at V and 4 bases at J, with 17 bases between the two ends. Germline V gene data show CDR1 as LGHNA and CDR2 as YSLEER. The CDR3 loop spans 15 amino acids. The CDR3 DNA sequence: TGCGCCAGCAGCTCCGCCGGGGGGATGGGCTATGGCTACACCTTC. It codes for CASSSAGGMGYGYTF.

The chain links TRBV11-1 to TRBJ2-5; TRBD2 matches at 9 bases. CDR1 and CDR2 (germline): SGHAT, FQDESV (reference sequence). CDR3 length: 16 amino acids. Trimming cost V 3 bases and J 2 bases; bases outside gene matches: 7. This CDR3 is CASSLGPGLAQETQYF. CDR3 sequence (DNA): TGTGCCAGCAGCTTGGGGCCGGGACTAGCACAAGAGACCCAGTACTTC.

The chain combines TRBV5-1 with TRBJ2-5, with TRBD1 matching over 8 bases. Germline trimming cut 3 bases from V and 1 base from J; bases unmatched to any gene: 2. There are 14 residues in the CDR3. Germline assignment: CDR1 SGHRS and CDR2 YFSETQ. The CDR3 sequence is CASSSTGAQETQYF. The CDR3 DNA is TGCGCCAGCAGCTCGACAGGGGCCCAAGAGACCCAGTACTTC.

This chain uses TRBV10-1 with TRBJ2-7, with 7 bases lining up with TRBD2. The V gene end was trimmed by 7 bases and the J gene end by 1 base; junction bases not matched to a gene: 1. The CDR3 is made up of 12 amino acids. Per germline, CDR1 WNHNN and CDR2 SYGVQD (reference sequence). CDR3 sequence reads: CASKAGSYEQYF. CDR3 nucleotide sequence: TGCGCCAGCAAAGCGGGGTCCTACGAGCAGTACTTC.

The chain combines TRBV9 with TRBJ1-3; tentative D call: TRBD1 (6 bases). CDR1 and CDR2 from the germline V gene are SGDLS and YYNGEE. CDR3 length: 16 amino acids. V gave up 4 bases and J gave up 0 bases, with 14 bases separating them. Here the CDR3 reads CASSSVGAYSGNTIYF. The CDR3 nucleotides read TGTGCCAGCAGCTCAGTGGGGGCCTACTCTGGAAACACCATATATTTT.

This chain connects TRBV5-4 to TRBJ2-5; TRBD1 is a possible D gene (5 bases). The germline V and J ends were trimmed by 4 bases and 2 bases, with 9 bases remaining between them. The germline V gene has CDR1 SGHNT and CDR2 YYREEE (reference sequence). The CDR3 spans 13 residues. The DNA of the CDR3 is TGTGCCAGCAGCATGACAGTACAAGAGACCCAGTACTTC. It encodes CASSMTVQETQYF. Full variable domain (rest looked up from reference TRBV5-4 and TRBJ2-5): ETGVTQSPTHLIKTRGQQVTLRCSSQSGHNTVSWYQQALGQGPQFIFQYYREEENGRGNFPPRFSGLQFPNYSSELNVNALELDDSALYLCASSMTVQETQYFGPGTRLLVL.

This clone was found a few times. The chain combines TRBV6-5 with TRBJ1-1; possible D gene TRBD1, 6 bases. The CDR3 loop spans 13 amino acids. CDR1 is MNHEY and CDR2 is SVGAGI in the germline V gene. V gave up 8 bases and J gave up 4 bases, with 14 bases separating them. The CDR3 region is CASGYREPTEAFF. The CDR3 DNA follows: TGTGCCAGCGGATACAGGGAACCCACTGAAGCTTTCTTT.

As DNA, the CDR3 is TGTGCCAGCAGCTATGATGGACAGGGACCACCAGGGCAGTACTTC. Translating it yields CASSYDGQGPPGQYF. The chain links TRBV3-1 (or the pseudogene TRBV3-2) to TRBJ2-7; 8 positions match TRBD1. The CDR3 loop spans 15 amino acids. J was trimmed by 9 bases and V by 5 bases; bases with no gene match: 15. Germline values: CDR1 LGHDT, CDR2 YNNKEL (reference sequence).

V and J are TRBV10-3 and TRBJ1-4, with D maybe TRBD1 (6 bases). Germline loops: CDR1 ENHRY, CDR2 SYGVKD. The CDR3 extends over 16 amino acids. Trimming left V 3 bases short and J 8 bases short, with 19 bases between. This chain's CDR3 is CAISDPRQGSQEKLFF. In nucleotides, the CDR3 is TGTGCCATCAGTGATCCCCGCCAGGGGTCACAAGAAAAACTGTTTTTT.

The chain recombines TRBV9 with TRBJ1-5; 7 bases align to TRBD1. The CDR3 spans 15 residues. The germline V gene encodes CDR1 SGDLS and CDR2 YYNGEE. V lost 3 bases to trimming and J lost 1 base; unmatched junction nucleotides: 4. The DNA of the CDR3 is TGTGCCAGCAGCGCGACAGGGACGAGCAATCAGCCCCAGCATTTT. Protein product: CASSATGTSNQPQHF.

The sample holds a few counts of this clone. This chain connects TRBV4-1 to TRBJ1-5; the match to TRBD1 covers 7 bases. Germline loops: CDR1 MGHRA, CDR2 YSYEKL. With 3 bases clipped from V and 1 base from J, the junction kept 6 bases outside the gene matches. The CDR3 contains 16 residues. This CDR3 is CASSQEQGSSNQPQHF. The CDR3, as DNA: TGCGCCAGCAGCCAGGAACAGGGGTCGAGCAATCAGCCCCAGCATTTT.

This chain links TRBV6-5 with TRBJ1-1; D is ambiguous. From germline, CDR1 is MNHEY and CDR2 SVGAGI. Trimming took off 6 bases at V and 6 bases at J, with 14 bases between the two ends. This CDR3 has 13 residues. The CDR3 coding sequence is TGTGCCAGCAGCCCGGGTGCCGGCGCTGAAGCTTTCTTT. Residues: CASSPGAGAEAFF.

By share, this clone counts as medium-sized. The genes are TRBV6-2 or TRBV6-3 and TRBJ2-7; 12 bases match TRBD2. With 2 bases clipped from V and 4 bases from J, the junction kept 0 bases outside the gene matches. Germline loops: CDR1 MNHEY, CDR2 SVGEGT. The CDR3 is made up of 14 amino acids. This CDR3 is CASSYGTSGYEQYF. In DNA, the CDR3 is TGTGCCAGCAGTTACGGGACTAGCGGGTACGAGCAGTACTTC.

In this sample, this clone turned up once. The chain joins TRBV18 to TRBJ2-1; no definite D call. V shed 0 bases and J shed 7 bases, with 13 bases lying between them. The length of the CDR3 is 15 residues. CDR1 KGHSH and CDR2 LQKENI come from the germline V gene. The DNA for the CDR3 is TGTGCCAGCTCACCACCGACGGCAGGTGGTAATGAGCAGTTCTTC. As protein: CASSPPTAGGNEQFF.

This chain connects TRBV5-1 to TRBJ1-4; TRBD1 agrees at 9 bases. Per germline, CDR1 SGHRS and CDR2 YFSETQ. The length of the CDR3 is 15 residues. Losses at the gene ends were 4 bases for V and 7 bases for J; bases not matched to a gene: 8. The CDR3 DNA reads as TGCGCCAGCAGCGGAGCCGGGACAGGGAGTGAAAAACTGTTTTTT. Translated, it gives CASSGAGTGSEKLFF.

The CDR3 sequence is CASSADRDRIFMNTEAFF. CDR3 bases: TGTGCCAGCAGTGCGGACCGGGACAGAATATTTATGAACACTGAAGCTTTCTTT. The chain links TRBV2 to TRBJ1-1; TRBD1 matches 7 bases. The CDR3 has 18 residues. V dropped 4 bases and J dropped 0; count of bases not matched to a gene: 14. Germline V gene lookup returns CDR1 SNHLY and CDR2 FYNNEI.

The chain uses TRBV5-6 and TRBJ2-2, with a weak D call TRBD2 (6 bases). V was trimmed by 4 bases and J by 7 bases, leaving 11 bases between them. Germline-derived CDR1 and CDR2 are SGHDT and YYEEEE. This CDR3 is built from 13 residues. CDR3 sequence reads: CASSGGTYGELFF. CDR3 nucleotides: TGTGCCAGCAGCGGCGGGACCTACGGGGAGCTGTTTTTT.

This clone was observed a few times. CDR3 amino acids: CASSQGSGTGNYGYTF. The DNA of the CDR3 is TGCGCCAGCAGCCAAGGTTCAGGGACAGGCAACTATGGCTACACCTTC. V is TRBV4-3 and J is TRBJ1-2; 8 bases are shared with TRBD1. CDR1 and CDR2 from the germline V gene are LGHNA and YSLEER. V shed 1 base and J 2 bases; nucleotides not matched to a gene: 6. The CDR3 runs 16 residues.

DNA of the CDR3: TGCAGCGTGGGGGGCACCGGGGAGCTGTTTTTT. Translation gives CSVGGTGELFF. The chain has TRBV29-1 and TRBJ2-2; D possibly corresponds to TRBD2 (6 bases). This CDR3 region has 11 residues. Germline CDR1 is SQVTM and CDR2 is ANQGSEA. V lost 6 bases, J lost 4 bases, and 6 bases lay in between.

The chain couples TRBV3-1 (or the pseudogene TRBV3-2) to TRBJ2-2; a weak D match, TRBD1 (5 bases). Trimming removed 1 base from V and 2 bases from J, with 8 bases in between. The CDR3 totals 15 residues. From germline, CDR1 is LGHDT and CDR2 YNNKEL (reference sequence). The CDR3 loop is CASSQGTGNTGELFF. DNA for the CDR3: TGTGCCAGCAGCCAAGGAACAGGCAACACCGGGGAGCTGTTTTTT.